The next 23 T cell receptor beta chains were all read from a single sample in a study of CD8+ T cells in alopecia areata. Extraction of RNA preceded its reverse transcription into cDNA, which served as the sequencing template. TCRdb's table, derived via immunoSEQ multiplex PCR, lists solely in-frame clones and lacks some. The table has a few hundred thousand clones, 35% to 45% seen once. Stated treatment: oral pan-JAK inhibitor, 5-10 mg twice daily. This material consisted of CD4+ T cells sorted from blood, taken at roughly week 30, from a patient treated with tofacitinib. The receptors here all came from a human donor with alopecia areata.

J is TRBJ2-3 and V is TRBV6-1; no clear D. CDR1 and CDR2 from the germline V gene are MNHNS and SASEGT. The V end was cut by 7 bases, the J end by 0 bases, with 5 bases between. The CDR3 has 12 residues. As DNA, the CDR3 is TGTGCCAGCACTGGGAGCACAGATACGCAGTATTTT. As protein: CASTGSTDTQYF.

This clone was recorded a few times. The genes are TRBV29-1 and TRBJ2-7; TRBD1 agrees at 10 bases. V was clipped by 2 bases and J by 3 bases; unmatched bases: 4. This CDR3 comprises 14 residues. The V gene's germline CDR1 is SQVTM and CDR2 ANQGSEA. In nucleotides, the CDR3 is TGCAGCGTTGAATGGACAGGGGGGAACTACGAGCAGTACTTC. Amino acid sequence: CSVEWTGGNYEQYF.

The V call is TRBV5-1, the J call TRBJ2-4; tentative D call: TRBD2 (6 bases). Germline V CDR1 and CDR2: SGHRS, YFSETQ. V dropped 4 bases and J dropped 2 bases, with 13 bases sitting between them. This CDR3 region has 15 residues. The CDR3 sequence is CASSQPGSSKNIQYF. CDR3 nucleotide sequence: TGCGCCAGCAGCCAACCCGGGAGCTCCAAAAACATTCAGTACTTC.

This clone appeared a few times. V and J are TRBV5-1 and TRBJ1-1; TRBD1 matches 7 bases. With 4 bases clipped from V and 0 bases from J, the junction kept 12 bases outside the gene matches. Looked up from germline, CDR1 is SGHRS and CDR2 is YFSETQ. This CDR3 is 17 amino acids long. The CDR3 spells CASSVRQGAEMNTEAFF. CDR3 bases: TGCGCCAGCAGCGTTAGACAGGGCGCAGAAATGAACACTGAAGCTTTCTTT. The whole variable domain, filled in from reference TRBV5-1 and TRBJ1-1, reads KAGVTQTPRYLIKTRGQQVTLSCSPISGHRSVSWYQQTPGQGLQFLFEYFSETQRNKGNFPGRFSGRQFSNSRSEMNVSTLELGDSALYLCASSVRQGAEMNTEAFFGQGTRLTVV.

The chain links TRBV2 to TRBJ2-1; TRBD2 might be the D (5 bases). CDR1 is SNHLY and CDR2 is FYNNEI in the germline V gene. The CDR3 length is 15 residues. Between the trimmed V and J ends, which lost 4 bases and 5 bases, there was a span of 15 bases. The CDR3 loop reads CASSAWASSHNEQFF. CDR3 DNA: TGTGCCAGCAGTGCGTGGGCTAGCAGTCACAATGAGCAGTTCTTC.

As DNA, the CDR3 is TGTGCCAGCAGCGTAGCGGTGTGGAAGGTCGGGGGCTACACCTTC. This translates into CASSVAVWKVGGYTF. The V call is TRBV9, the J call TRBJ1-2; no clear D. V lost 0 bases and J 8 bases, leaving 17 bases between the germline ends. Germline CDR1 SGDLS, CDR2 YYNGEE. This CDR3 contains 15 residues.

This clone was seen more than once but under ten times. V and J are TRBV27 and TRBJ1-2, with 8 bases fitting TRBD1. The V gene's germline CDR1 is MNHEY and CDR2 SMNVEV (reference sequence). CDR3 length: 13 residues. V was pared by 3 bases and J by 5 bases, with 2 bases of the junction left unmatched. The CDR3 loop reads CASSFGQGYGYTF. For the CDR3, the DNA is TGTGCCAGCAGTTTTGGACAGGGTTATGGCTACACCTTC.

This clone has just a few counts. This sequence joins TRBV5-4 and TRBJ1-1; perhaps TRBD1 as D (5 bases). The CDR3 totals 14 residues. Trimming left V 1 base short and J 6 bases short, with 13 bases between. Germline lookup yields CDR1 SGHNT and CDR2 YYREEE (reference sequence). The CDR3: CASSLPGGVSEAFF. As DNA, the CDR3 is TGTGCCAGCAGCTTGCCGGGGGGGGTATCTGAAGCTTTCTTT.

The chain links TRBV7-9 to TRBJ1-1; 10 bases are shared with TRBD1. Trimming took 5 bases from V and 11 from J; bases not matched to a gene: 8. This CDR3 spans 13 amino acids. Germline assignment: CDR1 SEHNR and CDR2 FQNEAQ (reference sequence). CDR3 in DNA: TGTGCCAGCAGCCGCGACAGGGGGCGATGGGCTTTCTTT. It translates to CASSRDRGRWAFF.

The chain has TRBV2 and TRBJ2-5; D unclear. The length of the CDR3 is 15 residues. The germline V gene encodes CDR1 SNHLY and CDR2 FYNNEI. With 6 bases removed from V and 5 bases from J, the gap between germline ends came to 19 bases. CDR3 sequence reads: CASRSVGSQTETQYF. CDR3 nucleotides: TGTGCCAGCAGAAGTGTTGGTAGTCAGACGGAGACCCAGTACTTC.

CDR3 residues: CASSFSAGNGYTF. CDR3 DNA sequence: TGTGCCAGCAGCTTTTCGGCAGGGAATGGCTACACCTTC. The gene calls are TRBV5-6 and TRBJ1-2; TRBD1 might be the D (5 bases). CDR1 and CDR2 from the germline V gene are SGHDT and YYEEEE. V lost 2 bases and J lost 6, with 11 bases in between. This CDR3 contains 13 residues. The variable domain in full, completed from reference TRBV5-6 and TRBJ1-2, reads DAGVTQSPTHLIKTRGQQVTLRCSPKSGHDTVSWYQQALGQGPQFIFQYYEEEERQRGNFPDRFSGHQFPNYSSELNVNALLLGDSALYLCASSFSAGNGYTFGSGTRLTVV.

Concerning this clone: Within the sample, other DNA sequences also encode this same CDR3. This rearrangement joins TRBV30 to TRBJ2-3; D is possibly TRBD1 (6 bases). This CDR3 region has 12 residues. Per germline, CDR1 GTSNPN and CDR2 SVGIG (reference sequence). V was pared by 0 bases and J by 5 bases, with 6 bases between. The DNA of the CDR3 is TGTGCCTGGAGTGTACAGGGAGATACGCAGTATTTT. Translating gives CAWSVQGDTQYF.

This clone was seen ten or more times. The chain joins TRBV6-6 to TRBJ2-5; D gene ambiguous. Germline loops: CDR1 MNHNY, CDR2 SVGAGI (reference sequence). The CDR3 runs 11 residues. V gave up 4 bases and J gave up 4 bases, with 4 bases separating them. CDR3 in DNA: TGTGCCAGCAGTTGGGCAGAGACCCAGTACTTC. Translation: CASSWAETQYF.

The rearrangement links TRBV14 to TRBJ2-1, with no clear D. This CDR3 spans 11 amino acids. Germline CDR1 SGHDN, CDR2 FVKESK. Trimming pared 5 bases from V and 10 bases from J, leaving 9 bases between. The CDR3 sequence is CASSWGKEQFF. DNA for the CDR3: TGTGCCAGCAGCTGGGGTAAAGAGCAGTTCTTC. Variable domain in full (rest from reference TRBV14 and TRBJ2-1): EAGVTQFPSHSVIEKGQTVTLRCDPISGHDNLYWYRRVMGKEIKFLLHFVKESKQDESGMPNNRFLAERTGGTYSTLKVQPAELEDSGVYFCASSWGKEQFFGPGTRLTVL.

This clone occurred a few times. The V call is TRBV10-1, the J call TRBJ2-7; 7 bases fit TRBD1. J was trimmed by 1 base and V by 1 base; bases with no gene match: 4. Germline V gene sequence: CDR1 WNHNN, CDR2 SYGVQD (reference sequence). The CDR3 has 15 residues. The CDR3 DNA sequence: TGCGCCAGCAGTGAGTACAGGGGCAGTTCCTACGAGCAGTACTTC. Translating gives CASSEYRGSSYEQYF.

This sequence joins TRBV25-1 and TRBJ1-2; D gene ambiguous. Germline CDR1 and CDR2: MGHDK and SYGVNS. Trimming took off 4 bases at V and 9 bases at J, with 12 bases between the two ends. This CDR3 is built from 12 residues. DNA of the CDR3: TGTGCCAGCAGTGTTGGACTGTATAGCTACACCTTC. Its protein is CASSVGLYSYTF.

The V gene is TRBV12-2, the J gene TRBJ2-7. TRBV12-2 is tagged as a pseudogene. The CDR3 spans 16 residues. The CDR3 reads CASRLARRDTSYEQYF. The CDR3 DNA reads TGTGCAAGTCGCTTAGCGCGGAGGGACACCTCCTACGAGCAGTACTTC.

This clone showed up just a few times. The rearrangement uses TRBV7-6 and TRBJ1-1; D not resolved. V shed 5 bases and J shed 4 bases, with 11 bases lying between them. The CDR3 spans 13 residues. CDR1 and CDR2 from the germline V gene are SGHVS and FNYEAQ. The CDR3 nucleotides are TGTGCCAGCAGCCCCGATAGGGCCACTGAAGCTTTCTTT. Translation: CASSPDRATEAFF.

CDR3 region: CASSLIKGAEYEQYF. The DNA of the CDR3 is TGCGCCAGCAGCCTGATAAAGGGAGCCGAATACGAGCAGTACTTC. V is TRBV4-1 and J is TRBJ2-7; D is possibly TRBD2 (5 bases). The length of the CDR3 is 15 residues. With 4 bases removed from V and 4 bases from J, the gap between germline ends came to 17 bases. The V gene's germline CDR1 is MGHRA and CDR2 YSYEKL.

The gene calls are TRBV27 and TRBJ2-6; the D gene is possibly TRBD2 (6 bases). From germline, CDR1 is MNHEY and CDR2 SMNVEV (reference sequence). CDR3 length: 18 amino acids. Trimming shortened V by 5 bases and J by 4 bases, and 21 bases separated the two germline ends. CDR3 in DNA: TGTGCCAGCAGTAGGGGTTGGGGACTTACTGGAGGGGCCAACGTCCTGACTTTC. Translated: CASSRGWGLTGGANVLTF. The whole variable domain, filled in from reference TRBV27 and TRBJ2-6, reads EAQVTQNPRYLITVTGKKLTVTCSQNMNHEYMSWYRQDPGLGLRQIYYSMNVEVTDKGDVPEGYKVSRKEKRNFPLILESPSPNQTSLYFCASSRGWGLTGGANVLTFGAGSRLTVL.

V is TRBV27 and J is TRBJ1-2; possibly TRBD1 for D (6 bases). The V and J ends lost 6 bases and 1 base respectively, with 18 bases between them. There are 16 residues in the CDR3. Germline V gene data show CDR1 as MNHEY and CDR2 as SMNVEV (reference sequence). The CDR3: CASRRAGTPNNYGYTF. CDR3 in DNA: TGTGCCAGCAGGCGAGCCGGGACACCGAATAACTATGGCTACACCTTC.

A few counts support this clone. The chain links TRBV6-6 to TRBJ1-5; a possible D gene is TRBD1 (6 bases). The CDR3 covers 13 residues. V lost 9 bases, J lost 1 base, and 10 bases lay in between. From germline, CDR1 is MNHNY and CDR2 SVGAGI (reference sequence). For the CDR3, the DNA is TGTGCCAGTCGGGACATCAGCAATCAGCCCCAGCATTTT. Translation gives CASRDISNQPQHF.

This clone has just a few counts. This rearrangement joins TRBV7-2 to TRBJ2-2; the match to TRBD2 covers 7 bases. CDR1 and CDR2 (germline): SGHTA, FQGNSA. The CDR3 loop spans 15 amino acids. Trimming removed 6 bases from V and 0 bases from J; junction bases left unmatched: 4. The CDR3 loop reads CASRLSGSNTGELFF. CDR3 nucleotides: TGTGCCAGCAGACTTAGCGGGTCGAACACCGGGGAGCTGTTTTTT.